This T cell receptor (beta chain) emerged from a study of OX40 agonist ivuxolimab in advanced cancers. Study context: The drug used for patients, ivuxolimab, was an agonistic anti-OX40 (CD134) antibody. Dose-escalation cases comprised hepatocellular carcinoma, melanoma, renal cell or head and neck cancer.

Assay: immunoSEQ multiplex PCR; the TCRdb copy retains only in-frame clones and omits some. The table shows approximately 50,000 clones, with roughly 80% occurring only once. The study's findings and limits: CD8+ T cells were the subset that, on average, had more expanded clones than CD4+.

A word on this clone: Its antigen is not known.

This receptor was obtained from an adult with an advanced solid tumor such as melanoma, head and neck, liver or kidney cancer. The source was CD4+ or CD8+ T cells sorted from blood, collected in a trial of the OX40 agonist ivuxolimab.

CDR3 DNA sequence: TGTGCCAGCAGTCGACACGCCGGGACAGGGATTCAGAATCAGCCCCAGCATTTT. This encodes CASSRHAGTGIQNQPQHF. The chain carries TRBV27 and TRBJ1-5; 9 bases are shared with TRBD1. Germline V gene sequence: CDR1 MNHEY, CDR2 SMNVEV (reference sequence). The CDR3 has 18 amino acids. With V trimmed by 5 bases and J by 4 bases, 15 bases remained unmatched.